These 6 T cell receptor beta chains originate from one sample sequenced in a study of T cell responses to AZD1222 COVID-19 vaccine. Produced via immunoSEQ multiplex PCR; TCRdb's table is partial and in-frame only. The data contain some 80,000 clones, about three quarters of them singletons. The source was peripheral blood, collected 28 days after the second dose of the MenACWY control vaccine. The receptors here all came from an adult who received the MenACWY meningococcal vaccine as a control.

The V gene is TRBV7-9, the J gene TRBJ1-2; D is ambiguous. V was shortened by 10 bases and J by 0 bases, with 12 bases between the two germline ends. The CDR3 covers 13 residues. The germline CDR1 and CDR2 sequences are SEHNR and FQNEAQ (reference sequence). CDR3 in amino acids: CATSAATNYGYTF. For the CDR3, the DNA is TGTGCCACGTCAGCGGCTACTAACTATGGCTACACCTTC.

The rearrangement links TRBV6-2 or TRBV6-3 to TRBJ1-2; D unclear. The V end was cut by 3 bases, the J end by 1 base, with 9 bases between. CDR1 is MNHEY, CDR2 SVGEGT, per germline. The CDR3 totals 14 residues. The chain's CDR3 is CASSYSGVNYGYTF. The CDR3 DNA sequence: TGTGCCAGCAGTTATTCGGGAGTTAACTATGGCTACACCTTC.

The chain joins TRBV13 to TRBJ2-5; TRBD2 is a possible D gene (6 bases). The CDR3 is made up of 15 amino acids. V was shortened by 3 bases and J by 5 bases, with 16 bases between the two germline ends. Germline assignment: CDR1 PRHDT and CDR2 FYEKMQ (reference sequence). CDR3 residues: CASSFNGGIRETQYF. The CDR3 nucleotides are TGTGCCAGCAGCTTTAACGGGGGTATTAGGGAGACCCAGTACTTC.

The CDR3 region has the DNA TGTGCCAGCAGCTTAGGCGTAGCGGGAGATGTAGATACGCAGTATTTT. Translation: CASSLGVAGDVDTQYF. The V gene is TRBV11-1, the J gene TRBJ2-3, with 9 bases aligning to TRBD2. CDR3 size: 16 residues. The J segment lost 5 bases and the V segment lost 1 base, leaving 7 bases of the junction unmatched. CDR1 SGHAT and CDR2 FQDESV come from the germline V gene (reference sequence).

This clone was found a few times. The chain couples TRBV19 to TRBJ1-1, with D hard to call. V was pared by 10 bases and J by 6 bases, with 18 bases between. CDR1 is LNHDA and CDR2 is SQIVND in the germline V gene (reference sequence). The CDR3 length is 13 residues. The CDR3 is CATRPGVMAEAFF. The CDR3 coding sequence is TGTGCCACCAGGCCGGGAGTAATGGCTGAAGCTTTCTTT.

This clone was observed a single time. The rearrangement links TRBV5-8 to TRBJ2-5; TRBD2 is a possible D gene (6 bases). Per germline, CDR1 SGHTS and CDR2 YDEGEE. The CDR3 has 15 residues. V was shortened by 0 bases and J by 7 bases, with 16 bases between the two germline ends. CDR3 residues: CASSLGGVPGGTQYF. CDR3 sequence (DNA): TGTGCCAGCAGCTTGGGCGGGGTGCCAGGAGGGACCCAGTACTTC.